The T cell receptor beta chain under discussion was sequenced for a study of blood T cell repertoires in COVID-19. About the research overall: Sample material is recorded as cDNA or gDNA derived from T cells, B-cell-depleted T cells, or PBMCs.

The method was immunoSEQ multiplex PCR; TCRdb's version includes in-frame clones alone and lacks a portion of them. The repertoire holds 45,000 to 65,000 clones, about four fifths seen once, with roughly 29% in the top ten. The CDR3 is 13 amino acids. Germline CDR1 and CDR2: SGHNT and YENEEA. The ends were cut back, 5 bases at V and 8 bases at J, with 15 bases in the middle. The specimen sequenced was peripheral blood. The rearrangement joins TRBV11-3 to TRBJ1-1, with D possibly being TRBD1 (5 bases). The sequence derives from a woman of 80 years or more with COVID-19, enrolled during active disease. The CDR3 sequence is CASSLWGGAEAFF. The CDR3 DNA is TGTGCCAGCAGCCTGTGGGGCGGGGCGGAAGCTTTCTTT.